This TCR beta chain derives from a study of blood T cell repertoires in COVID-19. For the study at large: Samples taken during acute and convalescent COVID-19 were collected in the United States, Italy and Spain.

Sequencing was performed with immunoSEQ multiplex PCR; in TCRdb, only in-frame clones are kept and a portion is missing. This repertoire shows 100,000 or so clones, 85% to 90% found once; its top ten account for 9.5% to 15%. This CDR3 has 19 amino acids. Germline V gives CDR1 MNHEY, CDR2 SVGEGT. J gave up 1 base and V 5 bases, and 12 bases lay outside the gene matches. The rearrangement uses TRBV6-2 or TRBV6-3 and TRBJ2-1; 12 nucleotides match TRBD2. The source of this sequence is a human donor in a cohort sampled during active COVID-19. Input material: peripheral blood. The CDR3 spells CASSRSGTSGLGSYNEQFF. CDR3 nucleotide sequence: TGTGCCAGCAGTAGAAGCGGGACTAGCGGGTTGGGGTCCTACAATGAGCAGTTCTTC.